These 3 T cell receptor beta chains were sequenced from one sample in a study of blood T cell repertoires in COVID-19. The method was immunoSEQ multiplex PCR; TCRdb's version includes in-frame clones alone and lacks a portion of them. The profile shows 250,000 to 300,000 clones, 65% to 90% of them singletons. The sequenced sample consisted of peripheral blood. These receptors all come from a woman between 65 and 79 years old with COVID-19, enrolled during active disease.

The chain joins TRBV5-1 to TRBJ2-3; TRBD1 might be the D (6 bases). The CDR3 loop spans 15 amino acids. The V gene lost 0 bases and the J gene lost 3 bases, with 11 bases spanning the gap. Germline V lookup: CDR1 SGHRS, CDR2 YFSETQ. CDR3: CASSLDRVGTDTQYF. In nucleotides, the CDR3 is TGCGCCAGCAGCTTGGACAGGGTCGGTACAGATACGCAGTATTTT.

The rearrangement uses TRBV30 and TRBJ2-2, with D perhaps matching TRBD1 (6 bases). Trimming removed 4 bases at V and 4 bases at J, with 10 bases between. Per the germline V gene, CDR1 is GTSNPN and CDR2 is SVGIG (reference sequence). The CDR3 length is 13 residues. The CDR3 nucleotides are TGTGCCTGGACAGGGGTAGGCACCGGGGAGCTGTTTTTT. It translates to CAWTGVGTGELFF.

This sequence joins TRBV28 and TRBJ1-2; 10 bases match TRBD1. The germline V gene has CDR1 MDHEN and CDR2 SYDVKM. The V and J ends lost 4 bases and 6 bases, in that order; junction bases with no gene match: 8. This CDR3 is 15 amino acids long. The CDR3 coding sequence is TGTGCCAGCAGTTACTCGGACAGGGGGAGGGATGGCTACACCTTC. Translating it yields CASSYSDRGRDGYTF.